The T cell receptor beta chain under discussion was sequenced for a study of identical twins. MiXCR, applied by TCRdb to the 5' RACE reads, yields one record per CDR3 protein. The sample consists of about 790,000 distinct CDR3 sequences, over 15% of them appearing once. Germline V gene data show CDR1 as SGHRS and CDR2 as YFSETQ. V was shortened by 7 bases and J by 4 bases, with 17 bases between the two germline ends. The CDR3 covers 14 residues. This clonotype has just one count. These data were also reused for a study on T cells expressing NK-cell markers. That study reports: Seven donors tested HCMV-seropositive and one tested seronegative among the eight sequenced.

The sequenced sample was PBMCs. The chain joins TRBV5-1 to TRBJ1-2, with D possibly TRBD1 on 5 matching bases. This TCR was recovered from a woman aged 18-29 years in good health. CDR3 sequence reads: CASQPTGTGYGYTF. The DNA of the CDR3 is TGCGCCAGCCAACCCACCGGGACCGGCTATGGCTACACCTTC.